This T cell receptor (beta chain) was documented in a study of CD8 T cells in ankylosing spondylitis (dated by TCRdb to 2015 to 2018). Regarding the complete study: T cell receptor beta repertoires were profiled in healthy donors and ankylosing spondylitis patients so that disease-linked TCR variants could be found. The full study cohort comprised about 23 ankylosing spondylitis patients and approximately 100 healthy donors. Samples of peripheral blood were taken, and for ankylosing spondylitis patients, synovial fluid was collected as well. Points the paper makes about the study in general: Some motif variants were previously reported in synovial fluid and blood of reactive arthritis patients, suggesting common disease-initiation mechanisms. A TCR beta motif made up of several highly homologous amino acid variants appeared to be characteristic of blood from ankylosing spondylitis patients. In peripheral blood, the disease-linked clones were found at relatively low frequencies and had a CD8+ phenotype. According to the report, matched synovial fluid samples from ankylosing spondylitis patients were significantly enriched for the disease-linked clones.

TCRdb records Illumina HiSeq 2500 as the sequencer. Quantitative 5'-RACE with molecular barcodes was used to prepare TCR beta libraries. As for the original processing: A new computational method based on a probabilistic model of VDJ rearrangement was used to identify disease-linked TCR variants. TCRdb reran the public reads through fastp at Q25 and MiXCR, keeping productive beta chains. Every distinct CDR3 protein forms one entry, paired with its most common genes and DNA. Here the V and J calls rest on TCRdb's processing, not on the authors' analysis. The sample table records 800,000 to 900,000 distinct CDR3 sequences; approximately 12% of these occur just once. The top ten constitute about 0.49% of the sample. This clonotype appeared a few times. The antigen it binds to is not known. Within one base of it there is no much larger clone, and no base qualities were kept. There are 15 amino acids in the CDR3, from cysteine to phenylalanine inclusive. The kept DNA is CDR3 alone, 45 bases in frame from the first base. Relative to germline, V is 3 bases shorter and J is 6 bases shorter, with 21 bases between their ends. CDR1 is given as DFQATT and CDR2 as SNEGSKA, both from the germline V gene (reference sequence).

The TCR sequence derives from a male donor with ankylosing spondylitis. The rearrangement combines TRBV20-1 with TRBJ2-7, with TRBD2 as a weak D call on 6 bases. Sequences were obtained from blood, either unsorted or a sorted T cell fraction (not recorded which). This receptor has the CDR3 CSASLAGLDSSEQYF. The DNA sequence follows: TGCAGTGCTAGTCTTGCGGGGTTAGACAGTAGCGAGCAGTACTTC.